These T cell receptor beta chains were read from a single sample in a study of technical replicates of blood from a handful of donors. Repertoires were generated with immunoSEQ multiplex PCR, while TCRdb's copy carries only in-frame clones and drops some. The sample includes approximately 13,000 clones, just under 85% seen only once; the top ten take roughly 12%. The sample taken for sequencing was PBMCs. The receptor source for this set is a human donor in good health. Each CDR3 is given with its conserved first and last residue. The D gene is left open where the match is weak. Only some rows state a clone size, as once, few, many or a class for expanded clones.

clone size,D gene,V gene,J gene,CDR3 DNA,CDR3 protein
few,-,TRBV10-1,TRBJ2-7,TGCGCCAGCAGTGAGGGGGCGCGCTTCGACGAGCAGTACTTC,CASSEGARFDEQYF
-,TRBD1,TRBV7-9,TRBJ1-4,TGTGCCAGCAGCCCAGGACAGGGGAGCGAAAAACTGTTTTTT,CASSPGQGSEKLFF
-,TRBD2,TRBV11-3,TRBJ2-5,TGTGCCAGCAGCCGCGGGGGGCAGGGAGAGACCCAGTACTTC,CASSRGGQGETQYF
-,-,TRBV2,TRBJ2-2,TGTGCCAGCAGGCTAGCGACCACCGGGGAGCTGTTTTTT,CASRLATTGELFF
-,TRBD1,TRBV5-1,TRBJ1-1,TGCGCCAGCAGAACAGGGGACTCTGAAGCTTTCTTT,CASRTGDSEAFF
-,TRBD2,TRBV7-2,TRBJ2-5,TGTGCCAGCAGCTTATTCGGACTAGCGGGAGCTTCGGGAGAGACCCAGTACTTC,CASSLFGLAGASGETQYF
-,-,TRBV19,TRBJ2-3,TGTGCCACCCAACGGGGTAGCGTTTACACAGATACGCAGTATTTT,CATQRGSVYTDTQYF
-,-,TRBV5-1,TRBJ2-1,TGCGCCAGCAGCCCCCCGACTTCGGGCAATGAGCAGTTCTTC,CASSPPTSGNEQFF
-,-,TRBV12-5,TRBJ2-1,TGTGCTAGTGGTTTGGTCCCTCTCCTAGGCCCTCTGCACAATGAGCAGTTCTTC,CASGLVPLLGPLHNEQFF
-,TRBD2,TRBV28,TRBJ2-5,TGTGCCAGCAGAAAGGGGAAAGGGAGCGGGGGGGAGACCCAGTACTTC,CASRKGKGSGGETQYF
-,TRBD2,TRBV14,TRBJ2-7,TGTGCCAGCAGCCCAATAACGGGAGGGATGTCCTACGAGCAGTACTTC,CASSPITGGMSYEQYF
once,TRBD1,TRBV19,TRBJ2-4,TGTGCCAGTAGTAAACAGGGGGCCGGTAACATTCAGTACTTC,CASSKQGAGNIQYF
few,-,TRBV2,TRBJ2-7,TGTGCCAGCAGCTCAACCTATTCCGGCTACGAGCAGTACTTC,CASSSTYSGYEQYF
-,-,TRBV7-6,TRBJ2-1,TGTGCCAGCAGCTTAGGGCAAGCGTCAGACTACAATGAGCAGTTCTTC,CASSLGQASDYNEQFF
-,-,TRBV6-1,TRBJ1-3,TGTGCCAGCAGGCCAACAAGCTCTGGAAACACCATATATTTT,CASRPTSSGNTIYF
-,TRBD2,TRBV7-9,TRBJ2-1,TGTGCCAGCAGCTTAAATAGCGGGGGTGAGCAGTTCTTC,CASSLNSGGEQFF
-,TRBD2,TRBV10-2,TRBJ2-7,TGCGCCAGCAGATTAGCGGGAGTCGCCTACGAGCAGTACTTC,CASRLAGVAYEQYF
-,TRBD2,TRBV6-5,TRBJ2-7,TGTGCCAGCAGTCCCGGGACTAGCGGCTTCCCGAACTTC,CASSPGTSGFPNF
-,TRBD2,TRBV30,TRBJ2-1,TGTGCCTGGAGTGAGTCTAGCGGGGCTTCCTACAATGAGCAGTTCTTC,CAWSESSGASYNEQFF
-,TRBD2,TRBV6-4,TRBJ2-3,TGTGCCAGCAGCAGCGGGAGTGGTACAGATACGCAGTATTTT,CASSSGSGTDTQYF
-,TRBD1,TRBV29-1,TRBJ2-3,TGCAGCGTAACCGGGACAGGGGGCACAGATACGCAGTATTTT,CSVTGTGGTDTQYF
-,-,TRBV10-1,TRBJ2-2,TGCGCCAGCACTCGAGTTCGACAAAACACCGGGGAGCTGTTTTTT,CASTRVRQNTGELFF
-,-,TRBV30,TRBJ1-5,TGTGCCTGGAGTCTGGGCGGGGGCAATCAGCCCCAGCATTTT,CAWSLGGGNQPQHF
few,-,TRBV5-1,TRBJ2-7,TGCGCCAGCAGCTTGGAGGGGCTAGTAAGTCCCGAGCAGTACTTC,CASSLEGLVSPEQYF
-,-,TRBV6-1,TRBJ2-3,TGTGCCAGCAGTGAAGGGATGACTGGCTTAGATACGCAGTATTTT,CASSEGMTGLDTQYF
-,-,TRBV19,TRBJ1-1,TGTGCCAGTAGACCAGGGTTCATGAACACTGAAGCTTTCTTT,CASRPGFMNTEAFF
-,-,TRBV11-2,TRBJ2-7,TGTGCCAGCAGACGACATTTAAACTCCTACGAGCAGTACTTC,CASRRHLNSYEQYF
-,-,TRBV20-1,TRBJ2-1,TGCAGTGCTAGGACAAGCAATGAGCAGTTCTTC,CSARTSNEQFF
few,TRBD1,TRBV19,TRBJ1-1,TGTGCCAGTAGTGCGGACAGGCCGATGAACACTGAAGCTTTCTTT,CASSADRPMNTEAFF
once,-,TRBV27,TRBJ2-7,TGTGCCAGCAGTTCGGCAGGGATGGGCTCCTACGAGCAGTACTTC,CASSSAGMGSYEQYF
-,-,TRBV2,TRBJ1-5,TGTGCCAGCAGTGGGGACATACCCCAAGCCCAGCATTTT,CASSGDIPQAQHF
-,-,TRBV7-6,TRBJ2-5,TGTGCCAGCAGCTTACAACAAGAGACCCAGTACTTC,CASSLQQETQYF
-,TRBD1,TRBV5-1,TRBJ2-5,TGCGCCAGCAGCAGAAACGGACAGGCCTACCAAGAGACCCAGTACTTC,CASSRNGQAYQETQYF
-,-,TRBV5-1,TRBJ2-7,TGCGCCAGCAGCTTGGATCCTAGCTCCTACGAGCAGTACTTC,CASSLDPSSYEQYF
-,TRBD2,TRBV7-9,TRBJ2-7,TGTGCCAGCAGTCGGCTAGCGGGAGGGAGATACGAGCAGTACTTC,CASSRLAGGRYEQYF
-,-,TRBV19,TRBJ1-1,TGTGCCAGTAGTCGTTACATTGGCACTGAAGCTTTCTTT,CASSRYIGTEAFF
-,-,TRBV7-2,TRBJ2-1,TGTGCCATCGGGGTCGCCTACAATGAGCAGTTCTTC,CAIGVAYNEQFF
-,TRBD1,TRBV5-1,TRBJ2-7,TGCGCCAGCAGCTACGGGACAGGGGGAGAGCAGTACTTC,CASSYGTGGEQYF